This T cell receptor (beta chain) was identified in a study of metastatic and nonmetastatic thyroid tumors (dated by TCRdb to the early 2020s). About the study as a whole: For patients with malignant and with benign thyroid disease, the researchers compared repertoires between peripheral blood samples and tumor or nodule tissue samples. The study at large found these results: In both blood and tumor samples, TCR beta diversity was reported to be significantly higher in malignant tumors than in benign nodules.

This clone has just a few counts. This clone's antigen is unknown. Base qualities are not recorded, but no much larger clone differs from it by a single base. The protocol used for the library was PCR. The run used an Illumina HiSeq 4000. High-throughput sequencing was used to profile the TCR beta-chain CDR3 region of every patient. Processing in the source paper ran as follows. CDR3 differences across clinicopathological groups were used to build a classifier for discriminating distant-metastatic papillary thyroid cancer patients. The Shannon index was used to assess repertoire diversity, and the Morisita-Horn index was used to assess tumor-blood repertoire similarity. In-frame beta chains were kept once TCRdb had trimmed the public reads at Q25 with fastp and called clones with MiXCR. TCRdb's processing, not the authors', yielded these V and J calls. For this sample the table gives around 35,000 clones, of which about a sixth were detected only once. 3.4% of the sample lies in the top ten.

None of the patients had been given any treatment before thyroid surgery. Using T-cell receptor beta sequencing, the study looked back at clinical samples from patients collected from the early 2010s to the late 2010s. The trim is 5 bases for V and 2 bases for J, with a gap of 12 bases between the germline ends. The germline V gene encodes CDR1 MDHEN and CDR2 SYDVKM. The CDR3, from cysteine to phenylalanine, totals 15 residues. Of the read, only the CDR3 DNA is kept; its 45 bases are in frame from base 1. This chain is built from TRBV28 and TRBJ1-4; the D gene cannot be named for sure. This TCR came from a female donor with papillary thyroid cancer or a benign thyroid nodule (not recorded which). Some clones in this sample may be carry-over from other donors' samples. The source material was blood. The CDR3 amino acid sequence is: CASSMVEDTNEKLFF. The nucleotides are TGTGCCAGCAGTATGGTGGAGGACACTAATGAAAAACTGTTTTTT. The full variable domain, completed from the reference TRBV28 and TRBJ1-4 proteins outside the CDR3, reads DVKVTQSSRYLVKRTGEKVFLECVQDMDHENMFWYRQDPGLGLRLIYFSYDVKMKEKGDIPEGYSVSREKKERFSLILESASTNQTSMYLCASSMVEDTNEKLFFGSGTQLSVL.